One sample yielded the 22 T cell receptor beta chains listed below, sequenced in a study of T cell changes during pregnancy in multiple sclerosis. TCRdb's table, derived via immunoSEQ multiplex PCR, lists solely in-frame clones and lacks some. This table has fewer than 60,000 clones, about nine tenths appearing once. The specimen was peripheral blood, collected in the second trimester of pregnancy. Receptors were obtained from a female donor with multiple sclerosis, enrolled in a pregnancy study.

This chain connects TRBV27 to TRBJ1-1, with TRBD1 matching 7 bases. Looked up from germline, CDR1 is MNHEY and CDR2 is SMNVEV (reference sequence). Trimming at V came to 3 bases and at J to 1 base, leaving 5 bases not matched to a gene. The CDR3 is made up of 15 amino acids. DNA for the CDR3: TGTGCCAGCAGTTTTCTCAGGGGGAGGAACACTGAAGCTTTCTTT. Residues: CASSFLRGRNTEAFF.

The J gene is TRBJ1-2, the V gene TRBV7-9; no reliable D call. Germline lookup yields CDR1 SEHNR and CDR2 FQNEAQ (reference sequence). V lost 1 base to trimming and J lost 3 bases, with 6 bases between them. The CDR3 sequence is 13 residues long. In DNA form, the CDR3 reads TGTGCCAGCAGCTTAGGGCAGGACTATGGCTACACCTTC. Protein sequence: CASSLGQDYGYTF.

The CDR3 spells CAWSNRFTDTQYF. CDR3 DNA sequence: TGTGCCTGGAGTAACAGGTTCACAGATACGCAGTATTTT. The rearrangement joins TRBV30 to TRBJ2-3, with D perhaps matching TRBD1 (5 bases). Trimming stripped 2 bases from V and 2 bases from J, with 8 bases between. Germline CDR1 and CDR2: GTSNPN and SVGIG (reference sequence). The CDR3 contains 13 residues.

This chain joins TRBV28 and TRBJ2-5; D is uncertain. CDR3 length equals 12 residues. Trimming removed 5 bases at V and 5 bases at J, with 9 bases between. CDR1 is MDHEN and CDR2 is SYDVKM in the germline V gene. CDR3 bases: TGTGCCAGCAGTGAGTCGGTGGAGACCCAGTACTTC. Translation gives CASSESVETQYF.

CDR3 coding DNA: TGTGCCAGCAGCTTGGGGAGACAGGGGAGAGAGACCCAGTACTTC. Encoded protein: CASSLGRQGRETQYF. The genes are TRBV5-6 and TRBJ2-5; 8 bases are shared with TRBD1. Germline V gene lookup returns CDR1 SGHDT and CDR2 YYEEEE. Germline trimming cut 0 bases from V and 4 bases from J; bases unmatched to any gene: 5. The CDR3 totals 15 residues.

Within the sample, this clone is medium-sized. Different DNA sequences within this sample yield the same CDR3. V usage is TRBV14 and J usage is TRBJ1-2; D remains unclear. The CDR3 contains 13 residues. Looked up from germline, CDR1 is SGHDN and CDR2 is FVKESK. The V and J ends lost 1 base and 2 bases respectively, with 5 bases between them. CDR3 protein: CASSQGQNYGYTF. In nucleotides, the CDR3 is TGTGCCAGCAGCCAAGGCCAGAACTATGGCTACACCTTC.

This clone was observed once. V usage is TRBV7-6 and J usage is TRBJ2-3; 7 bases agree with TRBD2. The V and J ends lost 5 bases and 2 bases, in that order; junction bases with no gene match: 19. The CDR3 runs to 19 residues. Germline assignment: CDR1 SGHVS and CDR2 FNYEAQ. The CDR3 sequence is CASSHNQPASGGITDTQYF. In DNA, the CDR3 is TGTGCCAGCAGCCACAACCAGCCGGCGTCGGGGGGAATCACAGATACGCAGTATTTT.

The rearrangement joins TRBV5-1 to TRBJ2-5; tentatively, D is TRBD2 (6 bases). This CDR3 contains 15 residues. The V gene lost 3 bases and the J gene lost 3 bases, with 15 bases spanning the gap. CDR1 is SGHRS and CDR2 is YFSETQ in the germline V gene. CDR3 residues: CASSSAGYREETQYF. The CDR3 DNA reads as TGCGCCAGCAGCTCGGCGGGGTACCGGGAAGAGACCCAGTACTTC.

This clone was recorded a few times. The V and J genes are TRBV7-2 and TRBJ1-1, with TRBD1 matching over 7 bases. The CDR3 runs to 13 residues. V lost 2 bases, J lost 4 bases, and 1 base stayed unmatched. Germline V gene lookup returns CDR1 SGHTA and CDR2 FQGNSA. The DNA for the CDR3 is TGTGCCAGCAGCTTACGACAGGGCACTGAAGCTTTCTTT. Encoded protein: CASSLRQGTEAFF. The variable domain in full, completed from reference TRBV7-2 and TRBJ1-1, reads GAGVSQSPSNKVTEKGKDVELRCDPISGHTALYWYRQSLGQGLEFLIYFQGNSAPDKSGLPSDRFSAERTGGSVSTLTIQRTQQEDSAVYLCASSLRQGTEAFFGQGTRLTVV.

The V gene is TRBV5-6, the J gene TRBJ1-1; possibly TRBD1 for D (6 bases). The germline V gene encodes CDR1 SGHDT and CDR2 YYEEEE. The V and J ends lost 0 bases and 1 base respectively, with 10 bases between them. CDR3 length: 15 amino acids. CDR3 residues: CASSLVDRPNTEAFF. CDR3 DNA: TGTGCCAGCAGCTTGGTTGACAGGCCGAACACTGAAGCTTTCTTT.

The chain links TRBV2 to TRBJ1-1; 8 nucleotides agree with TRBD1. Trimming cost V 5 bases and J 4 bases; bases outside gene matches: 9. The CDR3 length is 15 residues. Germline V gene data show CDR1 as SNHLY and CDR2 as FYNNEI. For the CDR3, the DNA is TGTGCCAGCAGTTCGGACAGGGCCAGTTCCACTGAAGCTTTCTTT. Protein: CASSSDRASSTEAFF.

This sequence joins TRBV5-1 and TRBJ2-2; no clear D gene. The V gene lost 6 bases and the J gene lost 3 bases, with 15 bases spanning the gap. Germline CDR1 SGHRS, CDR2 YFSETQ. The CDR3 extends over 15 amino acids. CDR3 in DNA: TGCGCCAGCACCATTCTGAAGCAGGACACCGGGGAGCTGTTTTTT. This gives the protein CASTILKQDTGELFF.

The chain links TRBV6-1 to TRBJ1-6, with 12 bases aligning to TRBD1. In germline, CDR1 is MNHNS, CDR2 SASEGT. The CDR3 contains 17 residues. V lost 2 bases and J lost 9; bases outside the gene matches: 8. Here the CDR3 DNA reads TGTGCCAGCAGTGAAATCGGGGGACAGGGGGCGTTTTCACCCCTCCACTTT. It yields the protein CASSEIGGQGAFSPLHF.

For the CDR3, the DNA is TGCGCCAGCAGCGGGGGACTATTCCCCCTCGGTGAGCAGTTCTTC. This translates into CASSGGLFPLGEQFF. The V and J genes are TRBV5-1 and TRBJ2-1; TRBD2 matches 7 bases. V shed 4 bases and J 9 bases; nucleotides not matched to a gene: 13. The germline V gene has CDR1 SGHRS and CDR2 YFSETQ. This CDR3 has 15 residues.

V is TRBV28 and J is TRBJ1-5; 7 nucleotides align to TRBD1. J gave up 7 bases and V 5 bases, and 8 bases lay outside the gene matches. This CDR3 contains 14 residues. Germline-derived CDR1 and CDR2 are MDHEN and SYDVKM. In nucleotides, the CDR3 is TGTGCCAGCAGTCCGCGACAGGGAATACAGCCCCAGCATTTT. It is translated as CASSPRQGIQPQHF.

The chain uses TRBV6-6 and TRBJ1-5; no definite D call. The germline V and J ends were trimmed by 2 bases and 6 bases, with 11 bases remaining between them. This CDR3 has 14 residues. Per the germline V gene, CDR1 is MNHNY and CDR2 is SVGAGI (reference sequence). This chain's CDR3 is CASSYLREGQPQHF. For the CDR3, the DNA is TGTGCCAGCAGTTACCTCCGGGAAGGTCAGCCCCAGCATTTT.

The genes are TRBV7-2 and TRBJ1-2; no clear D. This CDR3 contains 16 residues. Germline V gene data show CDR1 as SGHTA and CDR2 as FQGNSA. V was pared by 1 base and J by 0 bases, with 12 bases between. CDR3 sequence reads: CASSLESLVPNYGYTF. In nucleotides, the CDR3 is TGTGCCAGCAGCTTAGAATCCCTAGTACCTAACTATGGCTACACCTTC.

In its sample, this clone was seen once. CDR3 sequence: CASSQDRDSHYEQYF. The CDR3 DNA reads as TGCGCCAGCAGCCAAGACAGGGACAGTCACTACGAGCAGTACTTC. V is TRBV4-3 and J is TRBJ2-7, with 7 positions matching TRBD1. V shed 0 bases and J 3 bases; nucleotides not matched to a gene: 5. Looked up from germline, CDR1 is LGHNA and CDR2 is YSLEER. The CDR3 consists of 15 residues.

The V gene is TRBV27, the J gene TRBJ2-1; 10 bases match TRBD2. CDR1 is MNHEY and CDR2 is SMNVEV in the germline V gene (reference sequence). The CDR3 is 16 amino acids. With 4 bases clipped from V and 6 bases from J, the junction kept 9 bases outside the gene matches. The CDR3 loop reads CASSSYLAGVGNEQFF. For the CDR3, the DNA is TGTGCCAGCAGTTCCTATCTAGCGGGGGTCGGCAATGAGCAGTTCTTC.

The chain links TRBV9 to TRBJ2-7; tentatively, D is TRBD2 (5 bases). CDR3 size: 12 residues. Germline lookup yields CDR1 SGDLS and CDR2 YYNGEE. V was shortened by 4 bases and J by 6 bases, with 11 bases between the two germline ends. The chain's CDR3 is CASSPTRGEQYF. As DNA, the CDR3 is TGTGCCAGCAGCCCCACCCGGGGCGAGCAGTACTTC.

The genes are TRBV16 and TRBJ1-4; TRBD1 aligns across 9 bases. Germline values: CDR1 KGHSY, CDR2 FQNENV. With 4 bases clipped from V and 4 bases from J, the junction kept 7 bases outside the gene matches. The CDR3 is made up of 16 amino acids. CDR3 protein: CASSPDRGRSNEKLFF. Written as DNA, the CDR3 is TGTGCCAGCAGCCCCGACAGGGGGAGAAGTAATGAAAAACTGTTTTTT. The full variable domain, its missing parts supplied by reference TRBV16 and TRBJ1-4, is GEEVAQTPKHLVRGEGQKAKLYCAPIKGHSYVFWYQQVLKNEFKFLISFQNENVFDETGMPKERFSAKCLPNSPCSLEIQATKLEDSAVYFCASSPDRGRSNEKLFFGSGTQLSVL.

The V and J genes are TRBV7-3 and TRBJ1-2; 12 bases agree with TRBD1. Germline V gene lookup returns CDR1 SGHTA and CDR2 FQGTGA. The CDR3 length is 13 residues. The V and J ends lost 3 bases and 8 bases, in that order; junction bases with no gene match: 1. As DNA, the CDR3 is TGTGCCAGCAGCTTCGGGACAGGGGGCGGCTACACCTTC. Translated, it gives CASSFGTGGGYTF.